This is a list of T cell receptor beta chains from one sample in a study of cytomegalovirus exposure and HLA in healthy donors. Assay used: immunoSEQ multiplex PCR; TCRdb lists only in-frame clones, some missing. The data show about 160,000 clones, 70% to 90% seen once. Sequencing was done on a sample of PBMCs. These receptors all come from a man aged 25-45 years in good health and CMV-seropositive. Both conserved end residues are part of each CDR3. A D gene is named only where the DNA matches it firmly. Size values are once, few and many counts, or a class for expanded clones, and some rows have none.

NA,TRBJ2-7,TRBV27,few,CASSLLGRAYEQYF,TGTGCCAGCAGTTTACTTGGCAGGGCCTACGAGCAGTACTTC
TRBD1,TRBJ2-7,TRBV10-3,NA,CAISGTGGRSGEAYYEQYF,TGTGCCATCAGTGGAACAGGGGGGCGGTCGGGGGAGGCCTACTACGAGCAGTACTTC
TRBD2,TRBJ2-3,TRBV18,few,CASSRTLAGSLDTQYF,TGTGCCAGCTCACGGACCCTAGCGGGTAGTTTAGATACGCAGTATTTT
NA,TRBJ2-2,TRBV5-1,NA,CASSLGPPSSNTGELFF,TGCGCCAGCAGCTTGGGTCCCCCCTCTTCGAACACCGGGGAGCTGTTTTTT
NA,TRBJ2-3,TRBV7-3,NA,CASSPYGGSTDTQYF,TGTGCCAGCAGCCCCTACGGCGGCAGCACAGATACGCAGTATTTT
TRBD1,TRBJ1-5,TRBV2,NA,CASRDRGLEQPQHF,TGTGCCAGCAGGGACAGGGGGCTCGAACAGCCCCAGCATTTT
TRBD1,TRBJ2-1,TRBV10-3,NA,CAISGGTAYDEQFF,TGTGCCATCAGTGGGGGGACAGCCTACGATGAGCAGTTCTTC
TRBD2,TRBJ2-3,TRBV7-9,NA,CASSQRGGADTQYF,TGTGCCAGCAGCCAGCGGGGGGGGGCAGATACGCAGTATTTT
NA,TRBJ1-4,TRBV19,NA,CASSNQGINEKLFF,TGTGCCAGTAGTAACCAGGGGATAAACGAAAAACTGTTTTTT
TRBD2,TRBJ2-4,TRBV4-2,NA,CASSQGGGQNIQYF,TGTGCCAGCAGCCAAGGGGGAGGGCAAAACATTCAGTACTTC
TRBD2,TRBJ2-3,TRBV11-3,NA,CASSLAGGPDTQYF,TGTGCCAGCAGCTTAGCGGGGGGGCCAGATACGCAGTATTTT
TRBD2,TRBJ2-1,TRBV7-3,NA,CASSSTSGGNEQFF,TGTGCCAGCAGCTCCACTAGCGGGGGGAATGAGCAGTTCTTC
TRBD2,TRBJ2-1,TRBV18,NA,CASSPLAGGENEQFF,TGTGCCAGCTCACCACTAGCGGGGGGAGAAAATGAGCAGTTCTTC
NA,TRBJ2-1,TRBV27,NA,CASSFSSYNEQFF,TGTGCCAGCAGTTTTAGCAGCTACAATGAGCAGTTCTTC
NA,TRBJ1-5,TRBV6-1,NA,CASSVPARPQHF,TGTGCCAGCAGTGTCCCCGCGAGGCCCCAGCATTTT
NA,TRBJ2-1,TRBV29-1,NA,CSVVGGLENEQFF,TGCAGCGTTGTGGGGGGGCTGGAGAATGAGCAGTTCTTC
NA,TRBJ1-4,TRBV5-6,NA,CASPRDEKLFF,TGTGCCAGCCCCAGGGATGAAAAACTGTTTTTT
NA,TRBJ1-5,TRBV2,NA,CASSDAIGQGSGQPQHF,TGTGCCAGCAGTGACGCGATTGGGCAGGGATCTGGTCAGCCCCAGCATTTT
TRBD1,TRBJ1-5,TRBV29-1,NA,CSVGQGGNQPQHF,TGCAGCGTTGGACAGGGGGGAAATCAGCCCCAGCATTTT
TRBD1,TRBJ1-2,TRBV27,NA,CASSLSRTGRVNYGYTF,TGTGCCAGCAGTTTATCGAGGACAGGGAGGGTAAACTATGGCTACACCTTC
TRBD1,TRBJ1-6,TRBV6-6,once,CASSYGQVNSPLHF,TGTGCCAGCAGTTATGGACAGGTTAATTCACCCCTCCACTTT
NA,TRBJ1-1,TRBV30,NA,CAWPGNPNTEAFF,TGTGCCTGGCCTGGCAACCCCAACACTGAAGCTTTCTTT
TRBD1,TRBJ1-2,TRBV27,few,CASSTILSTGQDYGYTF,TGTGCCAGCAGTACCATCCTCTCGACAGGGCAAGACTATGGCTACACCTTC
TRBD1,TRBJ1-5,TRBV19,NA,CASSEAQRTGASNQPQHF,TGTGCCAGTAGTGAGGCCCAACGGACAGGGGCTAGCAATCAGCCCCAGCATTTT